The rows below give T cell receptor beta chains drawn from one sample of a study of glioma-infiltrating T cells. MiXCR, run by TCRdb on the multiplex PCR reads, gives a single entry per CDR3 protein. Of approximately 400,000 distinct CDR3 sequences listed, 41% are singletons. The sample taken for sequencing was glioma tissue, nonneoplastic brain tissue, or PBMCs (not recorded which). The receptors come from a human donor with low-grade glioma or glioblastoma, undergoing nonglioma brain surgery, or in good health (not recorded which). Both conserved end residues are trimmed from each CDR3.

j_gene,v_gene,CDR3aa
TRBJ2-1,TRBV5-4,ASSVGTPGLAGVKSYNEQF
TRBJ1-1,TRBV20-1,SARDPSNTEAF
TRBJ1-1,TRBV4-2,ASSGTVPSAEAF
TRBJ1-1,TRBV7-8,ASSRLNVITMNTEAF
TRBJ1-2,TRBV28,ASIPPGANYGYT
TRBJ2-5,TRBV2,ASSGQDRKETQY
TRBJ1-1,TRBV2,ASSEALSRLTNTEAF
TRBJ2-7,TRBV4-1,ASSQRDRGYEQY
TRBJ2-4,TRBV29-1,SVAYWDRERNIQY
TRBJ1-4,TRBV7-8,ASSSRQGRTGEKLF
TRBJ2-7,TRBV6-1,ASSLGLETYELC
TRBJ2-2,TRBV27,ASRGLALTGELF
TRBJ2-1,TRBV20-1,SARDAPERFGEQF
TRBJ2-3,TRBV28,ASSFPTGGTDTQY
TRBJ2-7,TRBV28,ASSFQLSPGQGYEQY
TRBJ1-1,TRBV7-9,ASSGGQNTEAF
TRBJ1-1,TRBV6-2/TRBV6-3,ASSYMVMNTEAF
TRBJ1-5,TRBV7-8,ASRPIVSNQPQH
TRBJ1-1,TRBV29-1,SVGQGNTEAF
TRBJ2-7,TRBV27,ASSSGTLGTYNEQY
TRBJ2-3,TRBV6-1,ASRPGIDPDTQY
TRBJ2-5,TRBV20-1,SASSSGRAMTQY
TRBJ2-1,TRBV10-3,AIRSLAGGQEGEQF
TRBJ2-7,TRBV6-5,ASSYSMFTSGSHEQY
TRBJ2-5,TRBV10-3,ATRGHTQETQY
TRBJ2-1,TRBV4-1,ASSQEKRNEQF
TRBJ1-1,TRBV20-1,SAQGGVKNTEAF
TRBJ2-4,TRBV4-2,ASSRNSVAKNIQY
TRBJ2-3,TRBV6-1,ASSGTSVRDTQY
TRBJ2-3,TRBV20-1,SAREGVSTDTQY
TRBJ2-5,TRBV28,ASSLRGGETQY
TRBJ2-7,TRBV5-1,ASSAAGTGRYYEQY
TRBJ1-4,TRBV5-1,ASSIRPPGLNEKLF
TRBJ2-3,TRBV28,ASGFDTQY
TRBJ2-1,TRBV3-1,ASSQAVCF
TRBJ2-7,TRBV20-1,SARGPWTGGYEQY
TRBJ2-3,TRBV7-2,ASSLGQGRTDTQY
TRBJ1-2,TRBV7-2,ASGGGRSNYSYT
TRBJ1-5,TRBV27,ASRTVGQSGTPQH
TRBJ2-1,TRBV19,ASSMTTGSYSNEQF
TRBJ2-6,TRBV6-1,ASRREDRANVPT
TRBJ1-1,TRBV27,ASSFIRRMNTEAF
TRBJ2-1,TRBV2,ASSVSLAGYNEQF
TRBJ2-2,TRBV24-1,ATSALPGRGGTWELF
TRBJ1-4,TRBV7-2,ASSLAHGGLNEKLF
TRBJ2-3,TRBV7-2,ASSPPRVAVSTDTQY